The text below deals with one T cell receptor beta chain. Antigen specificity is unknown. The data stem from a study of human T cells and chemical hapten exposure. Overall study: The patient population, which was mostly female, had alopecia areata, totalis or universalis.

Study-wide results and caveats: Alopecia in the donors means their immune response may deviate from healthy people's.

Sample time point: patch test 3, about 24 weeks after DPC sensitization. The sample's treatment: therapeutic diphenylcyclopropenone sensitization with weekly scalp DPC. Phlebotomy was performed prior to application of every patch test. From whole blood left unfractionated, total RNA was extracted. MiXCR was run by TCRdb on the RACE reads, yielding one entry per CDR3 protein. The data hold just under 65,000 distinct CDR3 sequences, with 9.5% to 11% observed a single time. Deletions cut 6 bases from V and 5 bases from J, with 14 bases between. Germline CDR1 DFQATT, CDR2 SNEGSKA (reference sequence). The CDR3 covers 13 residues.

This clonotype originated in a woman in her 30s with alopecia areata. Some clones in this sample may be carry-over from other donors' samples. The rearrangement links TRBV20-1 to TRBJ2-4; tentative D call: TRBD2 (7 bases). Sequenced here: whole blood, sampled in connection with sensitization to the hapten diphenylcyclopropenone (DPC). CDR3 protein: CSADSGAENIQYF. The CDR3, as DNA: TGCAGTGCGGACAGCGGGGCCGAAAACATTCAGTACTTC.